These 21 T cell receptor beta chains were sequenced from one sample in a study of blood T cells in healthy people across ages. A second PCR, run for roughly 7 to 11 cycles, used a sample-barcoded 5' primer plus a J-beta primer mix. TCRdb passed the 5' RACE reads through MiXCR, listing each CDR3 protein once. This repertoire shows about 800,000 distinct CDR3 sequences, roughly 46% found once; its top ten account for 18%. The sample was blood. These receptors were collected from a man at least 80 years old in good health.

This clonotype showed up many times. This chain links TRBV20-1 with TRBJ1-5; possible D gene TRBD1, 5 bases. V gave up 3 bases and J gave up 0 bases, with 12 bases separating them. Germline V lookup: CDR1 DFQATT, CDR2 SNEGSKA (reference sequence). The CDR3 has 15 amino acids. CDR3: CSARSDSYSNQPQHF. The CDR3 coding sequence is TGCAGTGCTAGGTCAGACAGCTATAGCAATCAGCCCCAGCATTTT.

J is TRBJ2-3 and V is TRBV24-1; possibly TRBD1 for D (6 bases). Trimming left V 3 bases short and J 9 bases short, with 15 bases between. Germline-derived CDR1 and CDR2 are KGHDR and SFDVKD. The CDR3 is 14 residues long. CDR3 sequence: CATSDQTDSATQYF. In DNA, the CDR3 is TGTGCCACCAGTGATCAAACGGACAGTGCCACGCAGTATTTT.

The chain couples TRBV14 to TRBJ2-1; TRBD2 agrees at 10 bases. Trimming took 1 base from V and 10 from J; bases not matched to a gene: 13. There are 17 residues in the CDR3. Per the germline V gene, CDR1 is SGHDN and CDR2 is FVKESK. This CDR3 reads CASSQGNPAGGPEEQFF. CDR3 bases: TGTGCCAGCAGCCAAGGGAATCCAGCGGGAGGGCCCGAGGAGCAGTTCTTC.

The chain links TRBV15 to TRBJ2-1, with 14 bases identical to TRBD2. Germline V gene data show CDR1 as LNHNV and CDR2 as YYDKDF (reference sequence). This CDR3 is 17 amino acids long. J lost 10 bases, V lost 3 bases, and 11 bases had no gene match. CDR3 residues: CATSSFSGLAGAEEQFF. The CDR3 DNA reads as TGTGCCACCAGCAGCTTCTCGGGACTAGCGGGAGCAGAGGAGCAGTTCTTC.

V is TRBV6-5 and J is TRBJ2-7, with D possibly matching TRBD2 (6 bases). The CDR3 loop spans 13 amino acids. Trimming took 10 bases from V and 7 from J, leaving 20 bases between them. Germline values: CDR1 MNHEY, CDR2 SVGAGI. Here the CDR3 DNA reads TGTGCCACAACGGCTAGCGTTTCGGGGGAGCAGTACTTC. It yields the protein CATTASVSGEQYF.

The chain carries TRBV2 and TRBJ1-2; D uncertain. The length of the CDR3 is 12 residues. Per the germline V gene, CDR1 is SNHLY and CDR2 is FYNNEI. With 7 bases removed from V and 6 bases from J, the gap between germline ends came to 12 bases. The DNA for the CDR3 is TGTGCCAGCAACCCCGACGGGGATGGCTACACCTTC. Residues: CASNPDGDGYTF.

V gene TRBV4-2 combines with J gene TRBJ2-1; 11 bases are a match to TRBD2. The germline gives CDR1 LGHNA, CDR2 YNFKEQ. There are 15 residues in the CDR3. V trimming: 4 bases; J trimming: 9 bases; junction bases outside the gene matches: 8. CDR3: CASSRNSGRGFEQFF. The CDR3 bases are TGTGCCAGCAGCCGGAATAGCGGGAGGGGGTTTGAGCAGTTCTTC.

With respect to this clonotype: Relative to the germline gene, one junction end is altered; a read error may explain this. This chain uses TRBV25-1 with TRBJ2-7; D gene ambiguous. The CDR3 loop spans 15 amino acids. Germline CDR1 is MGHDK and CDR2 is SYGVNS. Here the CDR3 DNA reads TGTGCCAGCAGTGAATATAAGGGCCGTACCTACAAGCAGTACTTC. Protein sequence: CASSEYKGRTYKQYF.

This clonotype was seen more than once but under ten times. The chain combines TRBV20-1 with TRBJ2-3; 8 bases align to TRBD2. Germline-derived CDR1 and CDR2 are DFQATT and SNEGSKA (reference sequence). Trimming cost V 2 bases and J 3 bases; bases outside gene matches: 19. CDR3 length: 19 residues. The CDR3 is CSARPLFRAKRETTDTQYF. The CDR3 coding sequence is TGCAGTGCTAGACCGCTCTTCCGGGCGAAGCGGGAGACTACAGATACGCAGTATTTT.

The chain has TRBV19 and TRBJ2-1; D is undetermined. The germline V gene has CDR1 LNHDA and CDR2 SQIVND (reference sequence). V lost 9 bases and J 9 bases, leaving 15 bases between the germline ends. The CDR3 sequence is 12 residues long. In nucleotides, the CDR3 is TGTGCCAGCTCCGGTAGTATGGGTGAGCAGTTCTTC. It translates to CASSGSMGEQFF.

The gene calls are TRBV9 and TRBJ2-1; 8 positions agree with TRBD2. CDR3 length: 19 residues. Germline V gives CDR1 SGDLS, CDR2 YYNGEE. The junction had 19 bases not matched to a gene; V was cut back by 4 bases and J by 4 bases. CDR3: CASSPTWGASGRGYNEQFF. CDR3 coding DNA: TGTGCCAGCAGCCCCACGTGGGGGGCTAGCGGGCGGGGTTACAATGAGCAGTTCTTC. The whole variable domain, filled in from reference TRBV9 and TRBJ2-1, reads DSGVTQTPKHLITATGQRVTLRCSPRSGDLSVYWYQQSLDQGLQFLIQYYNGEERAKGNILERFSAQQFPDLHSELNLSSLELGDSALYFCASSPTWGASGRGYNEQFFGPGTRLTVL.

The chain carries TRBV7-2 and TRBJ2-3; 7 positions match TRBD2. Per germline, CDR1 SGHTA and CDR2 FQGNSA. V lost 4 bases to trimming and J lost 2 bases; unmatched junction nucleotides: 9. This CDR3 region has 16 residues. The CDR3 reads CASSSTGGSPTDTQYF. The CDR3 region has the DNA TGTGCCAGCAGCTCGACGGGAGGCTCCCCCACAGATACGCAGTATTTT.

A remark on this clonotype: A read error is possible here, since a much larger clone lies one base away. The chain combines TRBV28 with TRBJ1-5; no reliable D call. Between the trimmed V and J ends, which lost 6 bases and 4 bases, there was a span of 10 bases. This CDR3 is 13 amino acids long. Germline assignment: CDR1 MDHEN and CDR2 SYDVKM. The CDR3: CASRPDGNQPQHF. The CDR3 DNA reads as TGTGCCAGCAGACCTGACGGGAATCAGCCCCAGCATTTT.

In its sample, this clonotype was seen many times. The genes are TRBV6-6 and TRBJ1-5, with D possibly matching TRBD1 (6 bases). The V and J ends lost 6 bases and 3 bases respectively, with 12 bases between them. From germline, CDR1 is MNHNY and CDR2 SVGAGI (reference sequence). The CDR3 contains 14 residues. The CDR3 region is CASRARTDNQPQHF. Here the CDR3 DNA reads TGTGCCAGCAGGGCCCGGACAGACAATCAGCCCCAGCATTTT.

The V gene is TRBV4-1, the J gene TRBJ2-1; the D gene is possibly TRBD2 (6 bases). The CDR3 consists of 14 residues. Germline assignment: CDR1 MGHRA and CDR2 YSYEKL. V lost 1 base and J 7 bases, leaving 11 bases between the germline ends. DNA of the CDR3: TGCGCCAGCAGCCAAGCGGGAGAAAGTAATGAGCAGTTCTTC. It codes for CASSQAGESNEQFF.

The chain has TRBV3-1 and TRBJ2-5; no reliable D call. From germline, CDR1 is LGHDT and CDR2 YNNKEL (reference sequence). The CDR3 totals 16 residues. V shed 0 bases and J shed 5 bases, with 16 bases lying between them. For the CDR3, the DNA is TGTGCCAGCAGCCAAGACAGGACGGTCTCAAGGGAGACCCAGTACTTC. It yields the protein CASSQDRTVSRETQYF.

This clonotype was recorded a few times. The chain combines TRBV7-2 with TRBJ2-5; a possible D gene is TRBD2 (6 bases). The V end was cut by 1 base, the J end by 9 bases, with 12 bases between. The CDR3 contains 13 residues. CDR1 and CDR2 (germline): SGHTA, FQGNSA. The DNA for the CDR3 is TGTGCCAGCAGCTTAGTTGGCGGGAAGGCCCAGTACTTC. Translated: CASSLVGGKAQYF.

A note on this clonotype: At one boundary the junction diverges from the germline segment, which might be a read error. The chain joins TRBV14 to TRBJ1-2, with 7 bases fitting TRBD1. Germline CDR1 and CDR2: SGHDN and FVKESK. This CDR3 has 14 residues. The CDR3 nucleotides are TGTACCAGCAGCCCTCAACCCAGACAGGGATCCTACACCTTC. Its protein product is CTSSPQPRQGSYTF.

This clonotype has just a few counts. The chain employs TRBV6-2 or TRBV6-3 and TRBJ2-7; weak D call: TRBD1 (6 bases). Germline loops: CDR1 MNHEY, CDR2 SVGEGT. This CDR3 is 14 amino acids long. V was trimmed by 6 bases and J by 2 bases, leaving 14 bases between them. CDR3 protein: CASRGQLPPYEQYF. CDR3 in DNA: TGTGCCAGCAGAGGACAGCTTCCGCCCTACGAGCAGTACTTC.

This clonotype appeared a few times. The chain couples TRBV5-1 to TRBJ2-1; D is unresolved. Trimming left V 0 bases short and J 6 bases short, with 7 bases between. Germline loops: CDR1 SGHRS, CDR2 YFSETQ. The CDR3 sequence is 13 residues long. CDR3 sequence reads: CASSLGSANEQFF. For the CDR3, the DNA is TGCGCCAGCAGCTTGGGGTCGGCCAATGAGCAGTTCTTC.

This clonotype has only one observation. The rearrangement links TRBV6-1 to TRBJ2-5, with 8 nucleotides matching TRBD1. The end of the DNA is better explained by TRBJ2-7, so the J call may be wrong. The CDR3 is 14 amino acids. Per the germline V gene, CDR1 is MNHNS and CDR2 is SASEGT. The DNA for the CDR3 is TGTGCCAGCAGTCTCGACAGGGGCTCCCTCGAGCAGTACTTC. This gives the protein CASSLDRGSLEQYF.